These T cell receptor beta chains were read from a single sample in a study of blood T cell repertoires in COVID-19. Repertoires were generated with immunoSEQ multiplex PCR, while TCRdb's copy carries only in-frame clones and drops some. The sample has some 140,000 clones; approximately 84% are singletons. Sequenced material: PBMCs or T cells enriched from blood (not recorded which). Source of these receptors: a man aged 40-50 years with acute COVID-19. Each CDR3 is given with its conserved first and last residue. Each record gives: D gene, J gene, V gene, clone size, CDR3 protein, CDR3 DNA. A D gene is named only where the DNA matches it firmly. Size is stated for part of the rows, as once, few or many counts, or as a class when the clone is expanded.

>NA|TRBJ1-3|TRBV3-1/TRBV3-2|NA
CASSQVLSATRGTIYF
TGTGCCAGCAGCCAAGTATTGTCAGCCACTCGGGGCACCATATATTTT
>TRBD1|TRBJ2-1|TRBV11-2|NA
CASSVQGVINEQFF
TGTGCCAGCAGCGTACAGGGGGTGATAAATGAGCAGTTCTTC
>NA|TRBJ2-7|TRBV28|NA
CASRLTGKSSYEQYF
TGTGCCAGCAGACTCACAGGGAAAAGCTCCTACGAGCAGTACTTC
>TRBD2|TRBJ2-7|TRBV9|NA
CASSVGSGGVYEQYF
TGTGCCAGCAGCGTAGGGAGCGGGGGAGTCTACGAGCAGTACTTC
>TRBD1|TRBJ1-1|TRBV6-5|NA
CASSLSQGLGTEAFF
TGTGCCAGCAGTCTATCACAGGGGTTGGGGACTGAAGCTTTCTTT
>NA|TRBJ1-1|TRBV30|NA
CAGRRQTHLNTEAFF
TGTGCCGGAAGAAGACAGACCCACCTGAACACTGAAGCTTTCTTT
>NA|TRBJ2-3|TRBV9|NA
CASSEQIPSGTDTQYF
TGTGCCAGCAGCGAACAAATCCCTAGCGGCACAGATACGCAGTATTTT
>TRBD2|TRBJ2-7|TRBV4-3|few
CASSPFYGGVSSYEQYF
TGCGCCAGCAGCCCCTTTTATGGGGGGGTCAGCTCCTACGAGCAGTACTTC
>NA|TRBJ1-3|TRBV27|NA
CASRDQGSGNTIYF
TGTGCCAGCAGAGATCAGGGGTCTGGAAACACCATATATTTT
>TRBD1|TRBJ2-2|TRBV5-1|NA
CASSLVGGENTGELFF
TGCGCCAGCAGCTTGGTAGGGGGCGAGAACACCGGGGAGCTGTTTTTT
>TRBD2|TRBJ2-1|TRBV6-2/TRBV6-3|few
CASSPRLAGEQFF
TGTGCCAGCAGCCCGCGACTAGCGGGGGAACAGTTCTTC
>TRBD1|TRBJ1-6|TRBV7-8|NA
CASSSRQGPSYNSPLHF
TGTGCCAGCAGCTCCCGACAGGGCCCATCCTATAATTCACCCCTCCACTTT
>TRBD1|TRBJ2-1|TRBV24-1|NA
CATASSTDRVQSGSSYNEQFF
TGTGCCACGGCATCCTCGACCGACAGGGTCCAAAGTGGGAGCTCCTACAATGAGCAGTTCTTC
>NA|TRBJ1-4|TRBV11-2|NA
CASSRGPTGTNEKLFF
TGTGCCAGCAGCCGGGGACCTACAGGGACTAATGAAAAACTGTTTTTT
>TRBD2|TRBJ2-2|TRBV11-3|NA
CASSPRTRGTGELFF
TGTGCCAGCAGCCCAAGGACTAGGGGCACCGGGGAGCTGTTTTTT
>NA|TRBJ1-5|TRBV12-3/TRBV12-4|NA
CASSRGNQPQHF
TGTGCCAGCAGCCGAGGGAATCAGCCCCAGCATTTT
>NA|TRBJ2-7|TRBV7-9|NA
CASSLGRYGSGGEQYF
TGTGCCAGCAGCTTAGGGAGGTACGGGAGCGGTGGCGAGCAGTACTTC
>TRBD2|TRBJ2-3|TRBV7-6|NA
CASSVLAGGTDTQYF
TGTGCCAGCAGCGTCCTAGCGGGGGGGACAGATACGCAGTATTTT
>NA|TRBJ2-5|TRBV4-3|once
CASSQDFSRVQTQYF
TGCGCCAGCAGCCAAGATTTTAGCAGGGTGCAGACCCAGTACTTC
>NA|TRBJ2-7|TRBV5-6|few
CASSLEQGYEQYF
TGTGCCAGCAGCTTGGAGCAGGGCTACGAGCAGTACTTC
>NA|TRBJ2-5|TRBV18|NA
CASSPASGSEYGQETQYF
TGTGCCAGCTCACCGGCCAGCGGCTCCGAATACGGCCAAGAGACCCAGTACTTC
>NA|TRBJ2-7|TRBV28|NA
CASRYGWDEQYF
TGTGCCAGCCGTTACGGGTGGGACGAGCAGTACTTC
>NA|TRBJ2-1|TRBV19|NA
CASSIAVYNEQFF
TGTGCCAGTAGCATAGCGGTCTACAATGAGCAGTTCTTC
>NA|TRBJ2-1|TRBV7-2|NA
CAGSFAGSYNEQFF
TGTGCCGGAAGCTTTGCGGGATCCTACAATGAGCAGTTCTTC
>NA|TRBJ2-5|TRBV5-6|NA
CASSLLGRMEETQYF
TGTGCCAGCAGCCTCTTGGGGAGGATGGAAGAGACCCAGTACTTC
>NA|TRBJ1-1|TRBV3-1/TRBV3-2|NA
CASSQVRNTEAFF
TGTGCCAGCAGCCAAGTCAGGAACACTGAAGCTTTCTTT
>TRBD1|TRBJ2-7|TRBV6-5|NA
CASSPDRGGLYEQYF
TGTGCCAGCAGTCCGGACAGGGGAGGGTTGTACGAGCAGTACTTC
>NA|TRBJ2-6|TRBV30|NA
CAWSSRGGSGANVLTF
TGTGCCTGGAGTTCAAGGGGAGGCTCTGGGGCCAACGTCCTGACTTTC
>TRBD2|TRBJ2-1|TRBV6-5|once
CASSYGGGSAHEQFF
TGTGCCAGCAGTTACGGTGGCGGGAGTGCCCATGAGCAGTTCTTC
>TRBD1|TRBJ1-2|TRBV4-3|NA
CASSQGDRNYGYTF
TGCGCCAGCAGCCAAGGGGACAGAAACTATGGCTACACCTTC
>NA|TRBJ1-5|TRBV19|NA
CASSFGQISNQPQHF
TGTGCCAGTTCCTTTGGACAGATTAGCAATCAGCCCCAGCATTTT
>NA|TRBJ2-7|TRBV28|NA
CASSLGGTYEQYF
TGTGCCAGCAGTTTAGGGGGGACCTACGAGCAGTACTTC
>NA|TRBJ2-2|TRBV6-2/TRBV6-3|NA
CASSKGGTGELFF
TGTGCCAGCAGTAAAGGAGGCACCGGGGAGCTGTTTTTT
>NA|TRBJ2-7|TRBV11-2|NA
CASSLGGRTYEQYF
TGTGCCAGCAGCTTAGGAGGGCGAACCTACGAGCAGTACTTC
>TRBD1|TRBJ1-4|TRBV5-1|NA
CASSLGQGAEKLFF
TGCGCCAGCAGCTTAGGACAGGGTGCGGAAAAACTGTTTTTT
>NA|TRBJ2-7|TRBV6-1|few
CASSEEGPTYEQYF
TGTGCCAGCAGTGAGGAGGGCCCTACCTACGAGCAGTACTTC
>NA|TRBJ2-4|TRBV4-1|NA
CASSQEIAVAKNIQYF
TGCGCCAGCAGCCAAGAAATAGCGGTAGCCAAAAACATTCAGTACTTC
>TRBD1|TRBJ1-4|TRBV11-3|NA
CASSLVRRGDGAEKLFF
TGTGCCAGCAGCTTAGTCCGCAGGGGGGACGGGGCTGAAAAACTGTTTTTT
>NA|TRBJ2-4|TRBV19|NA
CASRSRVKENIQYF
TGTGCCAGTAGGTCCAGGGTGAAGGAAAACATTCAGTACTTC
>TRBD1|TRBJ2-7|TRBV28|NA
CASSSGVNRGQYEQYF
TGTGCCAGCAGTTCAGGAGTAAACAGGGGGCAGTACGAGCAGTACTTC
>NA|TRBJ2-2|TRBV7-7|few
CASSSTNTGELFF
TGTGCCAGCAGCTCCACGAACACCGGGGAGCTGTTTTTT
>NA|TRBJ2-1|TRBV5-1|few
CASSLLAMGSYNEQFF
TGCGCCAGCAGCTTGTTGGCCATGGGGAGCTACAATGAGCAGTTCTTC
>NA|TRBJ2-3|TRBV29-1|NA
CSVAGDTQYF
TGCAGCGTCGCAGGAGATACGCAGTATTTT
>TRBD2|TRBJ2-3|TRBV18|once
CASSPGAGVQDTQYF
TGTGCCAGCTCACCAGGAGCGGGAGTGCAAGATACGCAGTATTTT
>NA|TRBJ2-1|TRBV12-3/TRBV12-4|NA
CASGDWRGYEQFF
TGTGCCAGCGGGGACTGGCGGGGATATGAGCAGTTCTTC